This T cell receptor beta chain was sequenced in a study of CD8 T cells in Susac syndrome. Roughly 0.5 to 1 ug RNA was reverse transcribed with random hexamers. Across 54 Vbeta and 13 Jbeta, TCR beta CDR3 was amplified with immunoSEQ multiplex PCR. TCRdb reprocessed the immunoSEQ multiplex PCR reads with MiXCR, giving one entry per CDR3 protein. The data contain over 200,000 distinct CDR3 sequences, more than 85% of them seen just once; the ten biggest clones take up approximately 0.082%. Sequencing of TCR beta was carried out in blood CD8+ and CD4+ T cells. Relapsing-remitting disease, either stable or active, was present in the treatment-naive patients who were the multiple sclerosis controls. Negative isolation yielded CD8+ and CD4+ T cells; FACS enriched TEMRA cells. V gave up 3 bases and J gave up 8 bases, with 13 bases separating them. The CDR3 has 13 amino acids.

Sequencing used CD4+ T cells from PBMCs. V usage is TRBV12-3 or TRBV12-4 and J usage is TRBJ1-2; possibly TRBD1 for D (5 bases). This TCR was recovered from a human donor with multiple sclerosis. CDR3 region: CASSFLGDKGYTF. The CDR3 coding sequence is TGTGCCAGCAGTTTTTTGGGGGATAAGGGCTACACCTTC.